This T cell receptor (beta chain) stems from a study of T cell repertoires in cytomegalovirus infection. Study-level information: Matching HLA type and CMV infection were both indicated by public TCR beta signatures.

In its sample, this clonotype was seen a few times. TCRdb independently ran MiXCR on the reads; one entry per CDR3 protein. The sample carries around 300,000 distinct CDR3 sequences, around 9.5% recorded once. This CDR3 region has 13 residues. Deletions cut 4 bases from V and 4 bases from J, with 7 bases between. Germline values: CDR1 SGHTA, CDR2 FQGNSA. V gene TRBV7-2 combines with J gene TRBJ2-2, with D tentatively TRBD1 (6 bases). The source of this sequence is a human donor in good health (CMV status not recorded). Some clones in this sample may be carry-over from other donors' samples. The sequencing sample was made of PBMCs. This CDR3 is CASSYRVTGELFF. For the CDR3, the DNA is TGTGCCAGCAGCTACAGGGTCACCGGGGAGCTGTTTTTT. Drawing the rest from reference TRBV7-2 and TRBJ2-2, the complete variable domain is GAGVSQSPSNKVTEKGKDVELRCDPISGHTALYWYRQSLGQGLEFLIYFQGNSAPDKSGLPSDRFSAERTGGSVSTLTIQRTQQEDSAVYLCASSYRVTGELFFGEGSRLTVL.